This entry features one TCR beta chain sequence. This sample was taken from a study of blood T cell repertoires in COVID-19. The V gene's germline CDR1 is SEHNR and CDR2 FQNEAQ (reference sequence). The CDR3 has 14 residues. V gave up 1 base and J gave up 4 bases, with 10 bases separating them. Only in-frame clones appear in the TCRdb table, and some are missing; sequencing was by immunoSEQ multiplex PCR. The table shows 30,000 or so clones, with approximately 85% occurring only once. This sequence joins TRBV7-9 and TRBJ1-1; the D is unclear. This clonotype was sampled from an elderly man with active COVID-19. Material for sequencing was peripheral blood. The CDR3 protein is CASSLEVGSTEAFF. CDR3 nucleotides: TGTGCCAGCAGCTTAGAAGTGGGGAGCACTGAAGCTTTCTTT.